This is a list of T cell receptor beta chains from one sample in a study of post-analysis software for immune sequencing data. TCRdb processed the PCR reads anew with MiXCR; each CDR3 protein has one entry. The repertoire holds about 820,000 distinct CDR3 sequences, with 53% as singletons. The sample taken for sequencing was blood. All receptors come from a girl between 10 and 17 years old with multiple sclerosis. CDR3s include the opening cysteine and the closing phenylalanine or tryptophan. The D gene is left open where the match is weak. Not every row has a clone size; where given, it reads once, few, many or a size class.

clone_size j_call d_call v_call cdr3_nt cdr3_aa
NA TRBJ2-1 NA TRBV10-3 TGTGCCATCAGTGTACTAGACTACAATGAGCAGTTCTTC CAISVLDYNEQFF
few TRBJ2-1 NA TRBV5-1 TGCGCCAGCAGCTTGGGACTAGACAATGAGCAGTTCTTC CASSLGLDNEQFF
NA TRBJ1-2 TRBD1 TRBV7-9 TGTGCCAGCAGACCATCCGGGACAGGGGGCTCGGGCTACACCTTC CASRPSGTGGSGYTF
few TRBJ2-3 TRBD2 TRBV29-1 TGCAGCTCGGGGAGGGGTGGGAAAGATACGCAGTATTTT CSSGRGGKDTQYF
NA TRBJ2-7 NA TRBV10-3 TGTGCCATCAGGAGCGTGGACTACGAGCAGTACTTC CAIRSVDYEQYF
few TRBJ2-1 NA TRBV6-7 TGTGCCAGCAGTTACTCGAAAAAGGGTTGCTCCTACAATGAGCAGTTCTTC CASSYSKKGCSYNEQFF
NA TRBJ2-7 NA TRBV14 TGTGCCAGCAGCCAGCCGGGACAAGCCTACGAGCAGTACTTC CASSQPGQAYEQYF
few TRBJ2-7 NA TRBV2 TGTGCCAGCAGCCACAGGAAAACCTCCGACGAGCAGTACTTC CASSHRKTSDEQYF
NA TRBJ2-7 NA TRBV7-8 TGTGCCAGCAGCTTAGGGGGGGTTTTACTCTACGAGCAGTACTTC CASSLGGVLLYEQYF
NA TRBJ2-7 NA TRBV7-3 TGTGCCAGCAGCCCGAATCTAAATCAGATATTCTCCTACAATGAGCAGTACTTC CASSPNLNQIFSYNEQYF
NA TRBJ2-5 NA TRBV20-1 TGCAGGGCTAGTTCCCACGAAGAGACCCAGTACTTC CRASSHEETQYF
few TRBJ2-5 NA TRBV6-5 TGTGCCAGCACCCACCTACTTGGGACCCAGTACTTC CASTHLLGTQYF
NA TRBJ2-3 NA TRBV5-4 TGTGCCAGCAGCTCGCCTCGAGGGGATGGAGCAGATACGCAGTATTTT CASSSPRGDGADTQYF
NA TRBJ1-2 NA TRBV20-1 TGCAGTGCTCTGGACGGAGCGGGCTACACCTTC CSALDGAGYTF
NA TRBJ2-1 TRBD1 TRBV20-1 TGCAGTGCCGGACAGGCGGGTCACAATGGGCAGTTCTTC CSAGQAGHNGQFF
once TRBJ2-1 TRBD2 TRBV20-1 TGCAGTGCTAGGGAAGGGACTAGCGGCGTCGAAGAGCAGTTCTTC CSAREGTSGVEEQFF
NA TRBJ1-5 NA TRBV5-5 TGTGCCAGCAGCTTTGAATCGGAATCCAATCAGCCCCAGCATTTT CASSFESESNQPQHF
NA TRBJ1-2 TRBD1 TRBV6-5 TGTGCCAGCAGTTACGGGCAGGGACAGCTACTCTATGGCTACACCTTC CASSYGQGQLLYGYTF
NA TRBJ2-1 TRBD2 TRBV29-1 TGCAGCGTTGAGGAACCCGGGAGGAGCTCCTACAATGAGCAGTTCTTC CSVEEPGRSSYNEQFF
few TRBJ2-7 TRBD2 TRBV4-1 TGCGCCAGCAGCCAAGAACTAGCGGGAGGGTTCTTCGACGAGCAGTACTTC CASSQELAGGFFDEQYF
few TRBJ2-6 NA TRBV11-2 TGTGCCAGCAGCTTAGTCGACAGTCCTGGGGCCAACGTCCTGACTTTC CASSLVDSPGANVLTF
NA TRBJ1-5 NA TRBV19 TGTGCCAGTATGGGCAGCTATAGCAATCAGCCCCAGCATTTT CASMGSYSNQPQHF
NA TRBJ1-2 TRBD1 TRBV27 TGTGCCAGCAGTTTATATGGACAGGGGTACTATGGCTACACCTTC CASSLYGQGYYGYTF
NA TRBJ2-1 NA TRBV29-1 TGCAGCGTTGAACCCGTGGTTGAGCAGTTCTTC CSVEPVVEQFF
NA TRBJ1-1 TRBD1 TRBV11-2 TGTGCCAGCAGCTTAGATCGCCGGACAGGAAGGAACACTGAAGCTTTCTTT CASSLDRRTGRNTEAFF
NA TRBJ2-7 TRBD2 TRBV18 TGTGCCAGCTCAGGCGGACTAGCGGGGGCCCTAAACTCCTACGAGCAGTACTTC CASSGGLAGALNSYEQYF
many TRBJ1-2 NA TRBV7-6 TGTGCCAGCAGCTTAGGAAGCTCCTATGGCTACACCTTC CASSLGSSYGYTF
few TRBJ2-7 NA TRBV6-5 TGTGCCAGCAGTTACTCGTTTCCCACTGGTCCTCACGAGCAGTACTTC CASSYSFPTGPHEQYF
few TRBJ2-3 TRBD2 TRBV20-1 TGCAGTGCTAGAGATTCGGGGGGGGATACGCAGTATTTT CSARDSGGDTQYF
NA TRBJ2-7 TRBD2 TRBV20-1 TGCAGTGTTCCACTAGCGGGAAGTTCGAGCGAGCAGTACTTC CSVPLAGSSSEQYF
NA TRBJ1-2 TRBD1 TRBV7-9 TGTGCCAGCAGCTCTACCACTGCGGACAGGGGGGACTATGGCTACACCTTC CASSSTTADRGDYGYTF
few TRBJ2-7 TRBD2 TRBV29-1 TGCAGCGTTGCTTTGACTAGCGGGAGCTACGAGCAGTACTTC CSVALTSGSYEQYF
NA TRBJ2-7 TRBD1 TRBV20-1 TGCAGTGCTTCACTCTCCGGGACAGGGGTGCAATCGGAGCAGTACTTC CSASLSGTGVQSEQYF
NA TRBJ2-1 NA TRBV5-1 TGCGCCAGCAGCAGTTCCGTAGGGGGGGGCCACAATGAGCAGTTCTTC CASSSSVGGGHNEQFF
few TRBJ2-1 NA TRBV5-1 TGCGCCAGCAGCTTGGCACGTAAGCGGCACGAGAACTACAATGAGCAGTTCTTC CASSLARKRHENYNEQFF
NA TRBJ2-2 TRBD2 TRBV10-3 TGTGCCACCAGTGAGTCGACTCGGACTAGCGAGGGAACCGGGGAGCTGTTTTTT CATSESTRTSEGTGELFF
NA TRBJ2-7 TRBD1 TRBV20-1 TGCAGTGCTAGAGATCTGGACAGGGTCCACGAGCAGTACTTC CSARDLDRVHEQYF
NA TRBJ2-5 NA TRBV20-1 TGCAGTGCAAGGGATGACGCGACCCAGTACTTC CSARDDATQYF
NA TRBJ2-7 NA TRBV20-1 TGCAGTGCTAGTGCCGTGAGACTCTCCTACGAGCAGTACTTC CSASAVRLSYEQYF
NA TRBJ2-1 NA TRBV5-1 TGCGCCAGCAGCGGCCCCTCCTACAATGAGCAGTTCTTC CASSGPSYNEQFF